Sequencing of this T cell receptor (beta chain) was carried out in a study of neurological immune-mediated disorders. Whole-study results and caveats: The repertoires of 18 of 34 multiple sclerosis patients were placed by phylogenetic grouping in a single related-CDR3 cluster, which may be a signature.

In germline, CDR1 is DFQATT, CDR2 SNEGSKA (reference sequence). The CDR3 consists of 13 residues. There are many counts of this clonotype. The antigen is not known. A read error may account for a junction end that differs from germline. TCRdb called the 5' RACE reads again in MiXCR, with one record for every CDR3 protein. The sample records 110,000 or so distinct CDR3 sequences, more than 2.5% being singletons. The chain uses TRBV20-1 and TRBJ1-5; 9 bases are shared with TRBD1. The sequence was obtained from a woman aged 25 to 39 with multiple sclerosis. Source material: PBMCs. As DNA, the CDR3 is TGCAGTGCCAGAGGGACAGGGAAGCAGCCCCAGCATTTT. This encodes CSARGTGKQPQHF.